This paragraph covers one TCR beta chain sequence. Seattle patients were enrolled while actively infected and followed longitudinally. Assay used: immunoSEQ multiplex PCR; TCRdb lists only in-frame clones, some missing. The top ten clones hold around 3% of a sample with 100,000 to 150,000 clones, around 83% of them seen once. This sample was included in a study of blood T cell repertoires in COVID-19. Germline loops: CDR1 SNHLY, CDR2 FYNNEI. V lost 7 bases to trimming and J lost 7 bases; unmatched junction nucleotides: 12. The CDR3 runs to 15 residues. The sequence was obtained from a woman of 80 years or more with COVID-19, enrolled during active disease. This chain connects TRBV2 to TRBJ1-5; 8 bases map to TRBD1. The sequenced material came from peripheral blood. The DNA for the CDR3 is TGTGCCAGCACCAAACTAGACAGGGGAGGCCAGCCCCAGCATTTT. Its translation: CASTKLDRGGQPQHF. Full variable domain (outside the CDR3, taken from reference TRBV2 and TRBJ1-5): EPEVTQTPSHQVTQMGQEVILRCVPISNHLYFYWYRQILGQKVEFLVSFYNNEISEKSEIFDDQFSVERPDGSNFTLKIRSTKLEDSAMYFCASTKLDRGGQPQHFGDGTRLSIL.